Reported below is one T cell receptor beta chain. Its antigen remains unidentified. The donors were members of the validation cohort, which comprised 90 to 150 subjects and was separate from the first cohort of 600 to 800 subjects. This record belongs to a study of cytomegalovirus exposure and HLA in healthy donors. General study points: It was reportedly the case that the classifier diagnosed cytomegalovirus status with high specificity and sensitivity. Around 160 TCR beta chains were listed as cytomegalovirus-associated.

Trimming took 2 bases from V and 6 from J, leaving 10 bases between them. Germline CDR1 is MNHEY and CDR2 is SMNVEV (reference sequence). The CDR3 has 13 residues. The data were produced by immunoSEQ multiplex PCR, yet TCRdb's version contains in-frame clones alone and is incomplete. This table has some 150,000 clones, about 86% appearing once. This clonotype was obtained from a young man in good health and CMV-seropositive. Sequencing used PBMCs. The chain has TRBV27 and TRBJ1-2, with D perhaps matching TRBD1 (5 bases). CDR3: CASSLAGYNGYTF. The CDR3 bases are TGTGCCAGCAGTTTAGCAGGGTATAATGGCTACACCTTC.